This TCR beta chain originates from a study of cytomegalovirus exposure and HLA in healthy donors. PCR employed 60 Vbeta and 13 Jbeta primers. Assay used: immunoSEQ multiplex PCR; TCRdb lists only in-frame clones, some missing. Of over 150,000 clones in the sample, around 84% were seen once. Of note for this clone: Its cognate antigen is unknown.

V shed 2 bases and J 7 bases; nucleotides not matched to a gene: 10. This CDR3 comprises 16 residues. CDR1 and CDR2 (germline): MRHNA, SNTAGT. Study results and caveats: Reports indicated that the classifier achieved high specificity and sensitivity in diagnosing cytomegalovirus status.

The chain is built from TRBV6-4 and TRBJ2-2, with TRBD2 matching over 7 bases. The sequenced sample consisted of PBMCs. The sequence was collected from a woman in her thirties or forties in good health and CMV-seropositive. CDR3 region: CASSDVGGRAVGELFF. The DNA of the CDR3 is TGTGCCAGCAGTGACGTCGGAGGGAGGGCCGTCGGGGAGCTGTTTTTT.